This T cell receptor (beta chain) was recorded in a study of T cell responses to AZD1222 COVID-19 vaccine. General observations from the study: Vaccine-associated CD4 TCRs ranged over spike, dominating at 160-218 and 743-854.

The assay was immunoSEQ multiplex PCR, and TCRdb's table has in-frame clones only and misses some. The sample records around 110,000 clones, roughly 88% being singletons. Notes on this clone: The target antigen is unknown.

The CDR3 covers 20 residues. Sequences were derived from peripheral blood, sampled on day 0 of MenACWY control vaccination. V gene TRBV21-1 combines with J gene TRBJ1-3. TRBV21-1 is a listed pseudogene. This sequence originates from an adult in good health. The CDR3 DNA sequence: TGTGCCAGCAGCAAAGTAACCCGGCAGGGACGATCCATTACCGGAAACACCATATATTTT. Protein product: CASSKVTRQGRSITGNTIYF.